This note documents a single T cell receptor (beta chain) sequence. Its antigen is undetermined. Clones were sequenced by immunoSEQ multiplex PCR, and TCRdb holds only the in-frame ones, with some missing. The sample has more than 85,000 clones, 70% to 90% seen once; the top ten hold 4% to 4.5%. From the 120-subject validation cohort, which was separate from the roughly 670-subject first cohort, the donors were drawn. This entry belongs to a study of cytomegalovirus exposure and HLA in healthy donors. Overall study findings and caveats: Through in vitro validation, a few CMV-associated chains were shown to be specific for CMV antigens. Most sequenced TCRs were rare (though some public TCRs occurred in many donors). Researchers counted around 160 TCR beta chains as cytomegalovirus-associated.

This CDR3 spans 18 amino acids. Germline values: CDR1 MNHEY, CDR2 SMNVEV (reference sequence). V dropped 1 base and J dropped 8 bases, with 27 bases sitting between them. Sequenced sample: PBMCs. The sequence was obtained from a woman between 18 and 30 years old in good health and CMV-seropositive. The genes are TRBV27 and TRBJ2-7; D is ambiguous. The CDR3 DNA reads as TGTGCCAGCAGTTTATACCCACCCTTAATGGGCGTCTACGATAAGCAGTACTTC. As protein: CASSLYPPLMGVYDKQYF.